What follows are 8 T cell receptor beta chains derived from one specimen sequenced in a study of CD4 T cells in relation to SARS-CoV-2 and coronaviruses. Only in-frame clones appear in the TCRdb table, and some are missing; sequencing was by immunoSEQ multiplex PCR. The sample holds about 37,000 clones; approximately 90% are singletons and the top ten take 9% to 9.5%. Sequenced material: memory CD4+ T cells from PBMCs. The source of these receptors is an adult with COVID-19.

V usage is TRBV9 and J usage is TRBJ2-2; 10 bases are shared with TRBD2. Trimming at V came to 0 bases and at J to 7 bases, leaving 9 bases not matched to a gene. This CDR3 region has 17 residues. Looked up from germline, CDR1 is SGDLS and CDR2 is YYNGEE. In DNA, the CDR3 is TGTGCCAGCAGCGTAGGCGGTAGCGGGGGGTTTTACGGGGAGCTGTTTTTT. This encodes CASSVGGSGGFYGELFF.

This chain links TRBV9 with TRBJ2-4; TRBD2 agrees at 10 bases. The germline CDR1 and CDR2 sequences are SGDLS and YYNGEE. This CDR3 comprises 18 residues. Trimming took 3 bases from V and 0 from J; bases not matched to a gene: 9. The CDR3 loop reads CASSASGRATLAKNIQYF. CDR3 bases: TGTGCCAGCAGCGCTAGCGGGAGAGCCACGCTAGCCAAAAACATTCAGTACTTC.

V is TRBV10-3 and J is TRBJ2-7, with 7 bases fitting TRBD2. The CDR3 has 14 residues. With V trimmed by 8 bases and J by 1 base, 8 bases remained unmatched. CDR1 and CDR2 (germline): ENHRY, SYGVKD. The DNA for the CDR3 is TGTGCCATCTCGGGAGGTATTGGTTCCTACGAGCAGTACTTC. It translates to CAISGGIGSYEQYF.

This chain joins TRBV2 and TRBJ1-5; TRBD1 aligns across 7 bases. Per germline, CDR1 SNHLY and CDR2 FYNNEI. This CDR3 has 14 residues. Trimming removed 9 bases from V and 7 bases from J; junction bases left unmatched: 12. This CDR3 reads CARGSRGRGQPQHF. CDR3 nucleotides: TGTGCCAGGGGTTCAAGGGGGCGCGGGCAGCCCCAGCATTTT.

The chain is built from TRBV4-1 and TRBJ1-2; no reliable D call. V dropped 1 base and J dropped 8 bases, with 11 bases sitting between them. This CDR3 region has 13 residues. CDR1 and CDR2 from the germline V gene are MGHRA and YSYEKL. The DNA of the CDR3 is TGCGCCAGCAGCCAAGTCATTTTCCGAGGCTACACCTTC. It yields the protein CASSQVIFRGYTF.

This clone appeared a few times. The genes are TRBV11-2 and TRBJ2-5, with 8 bases fitting TRBD2. Unmatched junction bases numbered 11, after V lost 7 bases and J lost 7 bases. CDR1 and CDR2 (germline): SGHAT, FQNNGV. The CDR3 spans 14 residues. The CDR3 reads CASTLRGGSVTQYF. Here the CDR3 DNA reads TGTGCCAGCACACTCCGCGGGGGGTCGGTGACCCAGTACTTC.

V usage is TRBV7-8 and J usage is TRBJ2-7, with 9 positions matching TRBD1. This CDR3 spans 12 amino acids. With V trimmed by 5 bases and J by 6 bases, 2 bases remained unmatched. The germline V gene encodes CDR1 SGHVS and CDR2 FQNEAQ. This chain's CDR3 is CASSGTGREQYF. CDR3 bases: TGTGCCAGCAGCGGGACAGGGCGCGAGCAGTACTTC.

The rearrangement joins TRBV6-4 to TRBJ1-2; D is possibly TRBD1 (6 bases). V was trimmed by 0 bases and J by 4 bases, leaving 15 bases between them. Germline-derived CDR1 and CDR2 are MRHNA and SNTAGT. This CDR3 has 16 residues. Here the CDR3 reads CASSDSPDSFPYGYTF. CDR3 sequence (DNA): TGTGCCAGCAGTGACTCTCCGGACAGCTTCCCCTATGGCTACACCTTC.